A single TCR beta chain is shown here with its context. The target antigen is unknown. Each person with ophthalmopathy scored at least 3 on the Clinical Activity Score, reached NOSPECS grade 4 or higher, and had been ill under 3 months. The sample comes from a study of T cells in Graves' hyperthyroidism and ophthalmopathy. The TCR beta CDR3 regions underwent amplification using RNA transcripts as the source. Carried out on the TCR CDR3, a first-round RT-PCR used the HTBI primer set. A single record per CDR3 protein comes from TCRdb applying MiXCR to the multiplex PCR reads. This table has fewer than 650,000 distinct CDR3 sequences, over 12% appearing once. CDR1 is MDHEN and CDR2 is SYDVKM in the germline V gene. The CDR3 covers 12 residues. Trimming cost V 6 bases and J 5 bases, with 10 bases left between them. Study findings and constraints: Most thyroid-expanded clonotypes above 0.001 were also found in blood.

The TCR comes from a woman in her 40s with Graves' ophthalmopathy. The chain links TRBV28 to TRBJ1-1; D not certain. Sequenced sample: blood. Written as DNA, the CDR3 is TGTGCCAGCAGCTCGTCGGGGACTGAAGCTTTCTTT. Amino acids: CASSSSGTEAFF.